This entry is about one TCR beta chain. The data originate from a study of blood T cell repertoires in COVID-19. At the level of the study: Both acute and convalescent COVID-19 samples were obtained from the United States, Italy and Spain. T cells, B-cell-depleted T cells, or PBMCs provided the cDNA or gDNA that served as material.

The CDR3 is made up of 15 amino acids. V shed 5 bases, J shed 2 bases, and the junction held 4 bases outside the gene matches. The germline gives CDR1 SNHLY, CDR2 FYNNEI. The table came from immunoSEQ multiplex PCR; TCRdb's copy has only in-frame clones and leaves some out. The top ten clones hold 6.3% of a sample with 32,000 or so clones, 88% of them seen once. V is TRBV2 and J is TRBJ2-5; 11 bases match TRBD2. What was sequenced was peripheral blood. This clonotype was obtained from a human donor in a cohort sampled during active COVID-19. The CDR3 DNA sequence: TGTGCCAGCAGTCCGGGACTAGCGGATCAAGAGACCCAGTACTTC. Protein: CASSPGLADQETQYF.